The 29 T cell receptor beta chains given below trace back to one sample, sequenced in a study of cytomegalovirus exposure and HLA in healthy donors. The PCR was carried out with 60 Vbeta primers and 13 Jbeta primers. Sequencing used immunoSEQ multiplex PCR; TCRdb keeps in-frame clones, though not all of them. The sample has some 180,000 clones; around three quarters are singletons. Sequenced input: PBMCs. These receptors were obtained from a woman in her twenties or thirties in good health and CMV-seropositive.

V and J are TRBV7-2 and TRBJ2-1; no definite D call. CDR1 SGHTA and CDR2 FQGNSA come from the germline V gene. With 5 bases removed from V and 8 bases from J, the gap between germline ends came to 16 bases. The CDR3 runs to 14 residues. The CDR3 DNA reads as TGTGCCAGCAGCCTCCGGCCGCAGCGTGATGAGCAGTTCTTC. This codes for CASSLRPQRDEQFF.

This sequence joins TRBV5-4 and TRBJ1-4; 7 nucleotides match TRBD1. Unmatched junction bases numbered 7, after V lost 4 bases and J lost 4 bases. This CDR3 spans 15 amino acids. Germline loops: CDR1 SGHNT, CDR2 YYREEE (reference sequence). As DNA, the CDR3 is TGTGCCAGCAGCCGGGATGGGGACAGTAATGAAAAACTGTTTTTT. Its protein is CASSRDGDSNEKLFF.

This clone was recorded a few times. The chain couples TRBV11-2 to TRBJ2-3; D remains ambiguous. This CDR3 contains 14 residues. Germline CDR1 reads SGHAT; CDR2 reads FQNNGV. Between the trimmed V and J ends, which lost 3 bases and 2 bases, there was a span of 9 bases. This CDR3 is CASSLSSTTDTQYF. The CDR3 bases are TGTGCCAGCAGCTTGAGTAGCACCACAGATACGCAGTATTTT.

The genes are TRBV28 and TRBJ1-1; no clear D gene. Germline V CDR1 and CDR2: MDHEN, SYDVKM. V was trimmed by 4 bases and J by 0 bases, leaving 12 bases between them. CDR3 length: 15 residues. CDR3 in DNA: TGTGCCAGCAGTTCGGTTGGACTTATGAACACTGAAGCTTTCTTT. Its translation: CASSSVGLMNTEAFF.

This clone came up a few times. The chain employs TRBV4-1 and TRBJ2-5, with 8 bases that match TRBD2. V shed 0 bases, J shed 5 bases, and the junction held 8 bases outside the gene matches. The CDR3 is 16 amino acids. In germline, CDR1 is MGHRA, CDR2 YSYEKL. The CDR3 nucleotides read TGCGCCAGCAGCCAAGATGTAGCGGGGAGGCGGGAGACCCAGTACTTC. It translates to CASSQDVAGRRETQYF.

The chain combines TRBV12-5 with TRBJ2-5; maybe TRBD1 (5 bases). V was trimmed by 5 bases and J by 4 bases, leaving 14 bases between them. CDR1 is LGHNT and CDR2 is FRNRAP in the germline V gene. This CDR3 is 14 amino acids long. The CDR3 nucleotides are TGTGCTAGTGGTCTCGGCAGGGTTGGAGAGACCCAGTACTTC. It yields the protein CASGLGRVGETQYF.

This clone came up a few times. The genes are TRBV28 and TRBJ1-4; D is possibly TRBD1 (6 bases). The ends were cut back, 5 bases at V and 0 bases at J, with 13 bases in the middle. CDR1 and CDR2 (germline): MDHEN, SYDVKM. The CDR3 is made up of 16 amino acids. CDR3 coding DNA: TGTGCCAGCAGTACCCGGACAGCAACAACTAATGAAAAACTGTTTTTT. Protein: CASSTRTATTNEKLFF.

This chain uses TRBV7-3 with TRBJ1-2; tentatively, D is TRBD1 (6 bases). Germline assignment: CDR1 SGHTA and CDR2 FQGTGA. This CDR3 comprises 14 residues. V gave up 5 bases and J gave up 7 bases, with 17 bases separating them. CDR3 residues: CASSPAAGAGGYTF. CDR3 nucleotide sequence: TGTGCCAGCAGCCCGGCAGCGGGGGCAGGTGGCTACACCTTC.

This clone was found once. The chain links TRBV6-1 to TRBJ2-5; maybe TRBD1 (7 bases). V was cut by 2 bases and J by 7 bases, with 20 bases left in between. The germline V gene has CDR1 MNHNS and CDR2 SASEGT. The CDR3 is 16 residues long. CDR3 loop: CASSERARPGGGTQYF. CDR3 in DNA: TGTGCCAGCAGTGAAAGGGCGCGGCCAGGGGGAGGGACCCAGTACTTC.

This chain uses TRBV29-1 with TRBJ2-3, with 10 bases aligning to TRBD1. Germline CDR1 is SQVTM and CDR2 is ANQGSEA. CDR3 length: 17 amino acids. Germline trimming cut 1 base from V and 3 bases from J; bases unmatched to any gene: 10. CDR3 amino acids: CSVEGRTGGLKTDTQYF. The CDR3 region has the DNA TGCAGCGTTGAAGGCAGGACAGGGGGACTAAAAACAGATACGCAGTATTTT.

The chain links TRBV7-2 to TRBJ2-7, with TRBD1 matching 10 bases. Germline CDR1 reads SGHTA; CDR2 reads FQGNSA. J lost 6 bases, V lost 5 bases, and 13 bases had no gene match. The CDR3 has 16 amino acids. CDR3 DNA sequence: TGTGCCAGCAGCACCAACTCAGGGACAGGGGTTGGCGAGCAGTACTTC. Translated: CASSTNSGTGVGEQYF.

A note on this clone: Relative to the germline gene, one junction end is altered; a read error may explain this. The rearrangement links TRBV7-9 to TRBJ1-2; 10 bases line up with TRBD1. The CDR3 extends over 16 amino acids. The germline gives CDR1 SEHNR, CDR2 FQNEAQ (reference sequence). The CDR3 reads CSSSFLPGQGSHGYTF. CDR3 in DNA: TGTTCCAGCAGCTTCCTACCGGGACAGGGGAGCCATGGCTACACCTTC.

Within the sample, this clone is medium-sized. The V and J genes are TRBV5-1 and TRBJ2-3; 8 bases fit TRBD2. The V gene end was trimmed by 1 base and the J gene end by 2 bases; junction bases not matched to a gene: 3. The CDR3 length is 15 residues. Germline values: CDR1 SGHRS, CDR2 YFSETQ. Here the CDR3 reads CASSLLLADTDTQYF. The DNA for the CDR3 is TGCGCCAGCAGCTTGTTACTAGCGGACACAGATACGCAGTATTTT.

The CDR3 nucleotides are TGTGCCAGCAGTTCCACTCGACAGGGGTCAGGAAACACCATATATTTT. This codes for CASSSTRQGSGNTIYF. The chain uses TRBV6-5 and TRBJ1-3; 8 bases are a match to TRBD1. The CDR3 totals 16 residues. Germline V gives CDR1 MNHEY, CDR2 SVGAGI. V dropped 4 bases and J dropped 4; count of bases not matched to a gene: 9.

V is TRBV11-2 and J is TRBJ2-1, with D possibly being TRBD2 (7 bases). Germline-derived CDR1 and CDR2 are SGHAT and FQNNGV. This CDR3 region has 15 residues. Trimming shortened V by 2 bases and J by 3 bases, and 11 bases separated the two germline ends. CDR3 DNA: TGTGCCAGCAGCTTATCGCGGGGGCACTACAATGAGCAGTTCTTC. Protein sequence: CASSLSRGHYNEQFF.

V and J are TRBV23-1 and TRBJ2-7; D gene unclear. TRBV23-1 is filed as an ORF, its function uncertain. CDR3 size: 14 residues. The V end was cut by 2 bases, the J end by 5 bases, with 13 bases between. CDR3 nucleotide sequence: TGCGCCAGCAGTCAACACGAGGTGTCCCACGAGCAGTACTTC. Protein sequence: CASSQHEVSHEQYF.

The chain employs TRBV6-5 and TRBJ2-5; TRBD2 might be the D (7 bases). V dropped 6 bases and J dropped 5 bases, with 19 bases sitting between them. This CDR3 has 15 amino acids. Germline CDR1 reads MNHEY; CDR2 reads SVGAGI. The CDR3 nucleotides are TGTGCCAGCAGCGACTGGGGGGGCGCAGGGGAGACCCAGTACTTC. Its protein is CASSDWGGAGETQYF.

This chain joins TRBV30 and TRBJ2-7; TRBD2 is a possible D gene (6 bases). Germline loops: CDR1 GTSNPN, CDR2 SVGIG (reference sequence). The CDR3 runs to 15 residues. With 6 bases removed from V and 7 bases from J, the gap between germline ends came to 25 bases. The CDR3: CACQEGLSFSREQYF. CDR3 DNA sequence: TGTGCCTGCCAGGAGGGGTTGTCCTTCTCTCGAGAGCAGTACTTC.

The rearrangement joins TRBV7-6 to TRBJ2-1; TRBD2 matches at 7 bases. Unmatched junction bases numbered 6, after V lost 4 bases and J lost 6 bases. The CDR3 covers 14 residues. Germline V gene lookup returns CDR1 SGHVS and CDR2 FNYEAQ. The CDR3 loop reads CASSWGGSVNEQFF. The DNA for the CDR3 is TGTGCCAGCAGCTGGGGGGGGTCGGTCAATGAGCAGTTCTTC.

The gene calls are TRBV19 and TRBJ2-1; 11 nucleotides match TRBD2. V lost 5 bases, J lost 2 bases, and 8 bases stayed unmatched. CDR1 is LNHDA and CDR2 is SQIVND in the germline V gene (reference sequence). This CDR3 has 17 amino acids. CDR3 coding DNA: TGTGCCAGTAGTCTGTGGACTAGCGGGCAGGCCTACAATGAGCAGTTCTTC. Translating it yields CASSLWTSGQAYNEQFF.

V usage is TRBV5-5 and J usage is TRBJ2-1; 10 bases are a match to TRBD2. The V gene's germline CDR1 is SGHKS and CDR2 YYEKEE (reference sequence). The CDR3 runs to 18 residues. J gave up 8 bases and V 1 base, and 15 bases lay outside the gene matches. The CDR3 loop reads CASSLRLAGVGRVDEQFF. Here the CDR3 DNA reads TGTGCCAGCAGCTTGCGGCTAGCGGGAGTAGGGCGGGTGGATGAGCAGTTCTTC.

This chain uses TRBV27 with TRBJ1-2, with D possibly matching TRBD1 (5 bases). Germline values: CDR1 MNHEY, CDR2 SMNVEV (reference sequence). Trimming left V 2 bases short and J 0 bases short, with 10 bases between. The CDR3 sequence is 15 residues long. The CDR3 nucleotides are TGTGCCAGCAGTTTAGGGGCATCCGCTAACTATGGCTACACCTTC. It is translated as CASSLGASANYGYTF.

The chain couples TRBV7-2 to TRBJ1-5; a weak D match, TRBD1 (5 bases). V was clipped by 5 bases and J by 4 bases, with 15 bases between them. The CDR3 has 15 residues. CDR1 SGHTA and CDR2 FQGNSA come from the germline V gene. The CDR3 here is CASSLDSEGNQPQHF. In nucleotides, the CDR3 is TGTGCCAGCAGCCTAGACAGTGAGGGAAATCAGCCCCAGCATTTT.

CDR3 DNA sequence: TGTGCCAGCACCGTATCTAGCGGGACCGATGAGCAGTTCTTC. Translation gives CASTVSSGTDEQFF. The chain is built from TRBV11-3 and TRBJ2-1; 9 nucleotides match TRBD2. The CDR3 extends over 14 amino acids. The V segment lost 7 bases and the J segment 8 bases; nucleotides outside the gene matches: 9. Germline V lookup: CDR1 SGHNT, CDR2 YENEEA.

CDR3 nucleotides: TGTGCCAGCTCACCACCACTCGACAGGCGAGGGGGAGGCTACACCTTC. Encoded protein: CASSPPLDRRGGGYTF. This chain uses TRBV18 with TRBJ1-2, with a possible D match to TRBD1 (6 bases). Germline V CDR1 and CDR2: KGHSH, LQKENI. The CDR3 consists of 16 residues. Trimming pared 0 bases from V and 8 bases from J, leaving 19 bases between. The full variable domain, in which reference TRBV18 and TRBJ1-2 provide the parts outside the CDR3, is NAGVMQNPRHLVRRRGQEARLRCSPMKGHSHVYWYRQLPEEGLKFMVYLQKENIIDESGMPKERFSAEFPKEGPSILRIQQVVRGDSAAYFCASSPPLDRRGGGYTFGSGTRLTVV.

The chain uses TRBV11-2 and TRBJ2-5; TRBD2 matches 9 bases. Germline trimming cut 2 bases from V and 1 base from J; bases unmatched to any gene: 11. Germline V gene sequence: CDR1 SGHAT, CDR2 FQNNGV. The CDR3 totals 18 residues. Written as DNA, the CDR3 is TGTGCCAGCAGCTTAAAATTATGGCGGGAGGGGATCCAAGAGACCCAGTACTTC. Translating gives CASSLKLWREGIQETQYF. Combining the CDR3 with reference TRBV11-2 and TRBJ2-5 gives the whole variable domain EAGVAQSPRYKIIEKRQSVAFWCNPISGHATLYWYQQILGQGPKLLIQFQNNGVVDDSQLPKDRFSAERLKGVDSTLKIQPAKLEDSAVYLCASSLKLWREGIQETQYFGPGTRLLVL.

The rearrangement uses TRBV5-1 and TRBJ2-3, with 9 bases matching TRBD2. J gave up 1 base and V 3 bases, and 9 bases lay outside the gene matches. This CDR3 contains 17 residues. Per germline, CDR1 SGHRS and CDR2 YFSETQ. CDR3 in amino acids: CASSSSVSGSRTDTQYF. The DNA for the CDR3 is TGCGCCAGCAGCTCCTCTGTTAGCGGGAGCCGCACAGATACGCAGTATTTT.

J is TRBJ2-1 and V is TRBV27; D remains unclear. V was trimmed by 0 bases and J by 6 bases, leaving 18 bases between them. There are 17 residues in the CDR3. Germline V gives CDR1 MNHEY, CDR2 SMNVEV (reference sequence). CDR3 in amino acids: CASSLSIGDLSVNEQFF. The CDR3 coding sequence is TGTGCCAGCAGTTTATCGATTGGAGATCTTTCGGTCAATGAGCAGTTCTTC.

The V call is TRBV30, the J call TRBJ2-7, with no clear D. This CDR3 has 12 residues. V was trimmed by 3 bases and J by 6 bases, leaving 12 bases between them. Germline V lookup: CDR1 GTSNPN, CDR2 SVGIG (reference sequence). This chain's CDR3 is CAWSHKRGEQYF. The DNA for the CDR3 is TGTGCCTGGAGCCACAAAAGAGGCGAGCAGTACTTC.